This T cell receptor (beta chain) was observed in a study of T cell repertoires in cytomegalovirus infection. On the study more broadly: Researchers turned to recently identified HLA-C-restricted CMV epitopes as well as well-studied HLA-B-restricted ones. A matching HLA type, together with CMV infection, was signaled by public TCR beta signatures. Study-wide results and caveats: Across the ex vivo response, the dominant clonotypes were HLA-C-restricted CMV-specific TCR beta clonotypes.

CDR1 is SGHTA, CDR2 FQGNSA, per germline. The V end lost 3 bases, the J end lost 0 bases, and 15 bases lay between the germline ends. This CDR3 is 16 amino acids long. This clonotype has at least ten counts. The antigen remains undetermined. TCRdb re-analysed the reads in MiXCR, keeping a single row per CDR3 protein. The sample has some 480,000 distinct CDR3 sequences; roughly 34% are singletons. This TCR was recovered from a human donor in good health (CMV status not recorded). Some clones in this sample may be carry-over from other donors' samples. The chain uses TRBV7-2 and TRBJ2-7, with D unclear. Sample: cultured PBMCs, taken from culture after CMV antigen stimulation. The CDR3 protein is CASSLRRAQSSYEQYF. The DNA of the CDR3 is TGTGCCAGCAGCTTGAGAAGGGCCCAAAGCTCCTACGAGCAGTACTTC.